This T cell receptor beta chain appears in the sequencing data of a study of identical twins. Overall study results and limits: Monozygotic twin pairs showed more out-of-frame TCR alpha sharing than models estimated. The abundant beta clonotypes from cord blood had fewer insertions, and memory repertoires had none of this. The study reached conclusions through statistical analysis that was cross-sectional, not following the same donors.

The germline V gene has CDR1 MNHEY and CDR2 SVGEGT. Unmatched junction bases numbered 6, after V lost 7 bases and J lost 2 bases. The CDR3 contains 15 residues. This clonotype was seen a handful of times. The antigen is undetermined. A universal primer binding site was introduced by template switching. The final cDNA contained unique molecular identifiers. MiXCR, applied by TCRdb to the 5' RACE reads, yields one record per CDR3 protein. The sample includes 450,000 to 650,000 distinct CDR3 sequences, roughly 9.9% seen only once; the top ten take around 3%. The sample was also reused in another study, on yellow fever vaccine responses in identical twins.

This clonotype was obtained from a woman between 18 and 30 years old in good health. Sequenced: PBMCs. J is TRBJ2-1 and V is TRBV6-2 or TRBV6-3; 9 bases fit TRBD2. CDR3 amino acids: CASTRAGGAYNEQFF. The CDR3 bases are TGTGCCAGCACTAGAGCGGGAGGTGCCTACAATGAGCAGTTCTTC.